The present entry profiles one T cell receptor (beta chain) with its context. V lost 6 bases to trimming and J lost 4 bases; unmatched junction nucleotides: 10. The germline V gene encodes CDR1 SGHDT and CDR2 YYEEEE. The CDR3 spans 14 residues. This specimen belongs to a study of blood T cell repertoires in COVID-19. Study as a whole: Acute-phase and convalescent COVID-19 samples originated in the United States, Italy and Spain. T cells, B-cell-depleted T cells, or PBMCs provided the cDNA or gDNA that served as material.

Methods used by the authors: Estimation of nucleated cell counts was performed using reference gene primer amplification. Assay: immunoSEQ multiplex PCR; the TCRdb copy retains only in-frame clones and omits some. For V, J and clone size, that table is used; D and trimming come from the DNA. The profile shows 140,000 to 150,000 clones, roughly nine tenths of them singletons. The source material was peripheral blood. The TCR originated in a human donor in a cohort sampled during active COVID-19. This chain connects TRBV5-6 to TRBJ2-7; 7 bases match TRBD2. This chain's CDR3 is CASTYSRGKYEQYF. In DNA form, the CDR3 reads TGTGCCAGCACCTACTCGCGGGGGAAATACGAGCAGTACTTC.